This T cell receptor beta chain came from a study of blood T cell repertoires in COVID-19. The CDR3 loop spans 15 amino acids. V was shortened by 3 bases and J by 5 bases, with 19 bases between the two germline ends. Germline values: CDR1 GTSNPN, CDR2 SVGIG (reference sequence). As handled by the study authors: Amplification of reference gene primers provided the estimated nucleated cell counts. Here immunoSEQ multiplex PCR was the method, and the copy in TCRdb shows in-frame clones only, minus some. V, J and clone size reflect that table, while D and trimming were determined from the DNA. The repertoire consists of more than 300,000 clones, with roughly 86% occurring once and the leading ten covering roughly a tenth. Participants came from under 30 US areas, aged roughly 18 to 95 years. The study counted Cohort 3 donors as recovered given two negative PCRs, clearance, or symptom resolution. The sample holds one count of this clone.

This sequence originates from a woman aged 25 to 39 who had recovered from COVID-19. The V and J genes are TRBV30 and TRBJ1-2; possibly TRBD1 for D (6 bases). Sequenced sample: PBMCs or T cells enriched from blood (not recorded which). Here the CDR3 DNA reads TGTGCCTGGAGGTCGCGGGGGCGGGAGCTTTATGGCTACACCTTC. Its protein is CAWRSRGRELYGYTF.